This passage covers 23 T cell receptor beta chains from one sample sequenced in a study of cytomegalovirus exposure and HLA in healthy donors. Profiling relied on immunoSEQ multiplex PCR, and the TCRdb table lists in-frame clones only, not all of them. The sample lists 260,000 or so clones; around 91% were seen once. The sequenced sample consisted of PBMCs. These receptors all stem from a woman aged 25-40 years in good health and CMV-seronegative.

V and J are TRBV25-1 and TRBJ1-4, with D possibly matching TRBD1 (6 bases). The CDR3 has 16 residues. V was shortened by 3 bases and J by 4 bases, with 15 bases between the two germline ends. The V gene's germline CDR1 is MGHDK and CDR2 SYGVNS. The CDR3 nucleotides are TGTGCCAGCAGTGATCCTACAGGGTCCGGTAATGAAAAACTGTTTTTT. This sequence encodes CASSDPTGSGNEKLFF.

The chain uses TRBV19 and TRBJ1-2; D is perhaps TRBD1 (5 bases). Trimming cost V 7 bases and J 8 bases, with 14 bases left between them. Germline values: CDR1 LNHDA, CDR2 SQIVND (reference sequence). The CDR3 covers 12 residues. CDR3 DNA: TGTGCCAGTACGGGCCAGGGTGACGGCTACACCTTC. Amino acid sequence: CASTGQGDGYTF.

The chain has TRBV7-9 and TRBJ1-1, with 8 positions matching TRBD1. Trimming took 5 bases from V and 6 from J; bases not matched to a gene: 14. The CDR3 is 16 amino acids. Germline V gene lookup returns CDR1 SEHNR and CDR2 FQNEAQ (reference sequence). Here the CDR3 DNA reads TGTGCCAGCAGCCCGGCAGGACAGGGAAAGGGGCCTGAAGCTTTCTTT. This gives the protein CASSPAGQGKGPEAFF.

The V call is TRBV4-2, the J call TRBJ2-7; D is perhaps TRBD1 (6 bases). This CDR3 has 14 amino acids. The V end was cut by 1 base, the J end by 7 bases, with 14 bases between. The germline V gene encodes CDR1 LGHNA and CDR2 YNFKEQ. The CDR3 spells CASSQGTDFGEQYF. CDR3 bases: TGTGCCAGCAGCCAAGGGACAGACTTTGGGGAGCAGTACTTC.

This chain uses TRBV28 with TRBJ2-7; D is possibly TRBD1 or TRBD2 (5 bases each). Per germline, CDR1 MDHEN and CDR2 SYDVKM. The CDR3 sequence is 13 residues long. With 6 bases removed from V and 0 bases from J, the gap between germline ends came to 9 bases. The CDR3 coding sequence is TGTGCCAGCAGGGGACCTTACTCCTACGAGCAGTACTTC. It specifies CASRGPYSYEQYF.

V gene TRBV29-1 combines with J gene TRBJ1-5; 7 bases line up with TRBD1. The V gene's germline CDR1 is SQVTM and CDR2 ANQGSEA. The CDR3 is made up of 13 amino acids. With 2 bases clipped from V and 3 bases from J, the junction kept 1 base outside the gene matches. Here the CDR3 reads CSVEQGVNQPQHF. CDR3 sequence (DNA): TGCAGCGTTGAACAGGGGGTCAATCAGCCCCAGCATTTT.

The V call is TRBV18, the J call TRBJ2-1; TRBD2 aligns across 12 bases. This CDR3 region has 16 residues. Germline trimming cut 3 bases from V and 4 bases from J; bases unmatched to any gene: 4. The germline V gene has CDR1 KGHSH and CDR2 LQKENI. CDR3 coding DNA: TGTGCCAGCTCACCCAGGACTAGCGGGGTTTACAATGAGCAGTTCTTC. It is translated as CASSPRTSGVYNEQFF. Filled out from reference TRBV18 and TRBJ2-1, the complete variable domain reads NAGVMQNPRHLVRRRGQEARLRCSPMKGHSHVYWYRQLPEEGLKFMVYLQKENIIDESGMPKERFSAEFPKEGPSILRIQQVVRGDSAAYFCASSPRTSGVYNEQFFGPGTRLTVL.

A remark on this clone: A read error may produce the germline difference seen at one junction end. Here the CDR3 DNA reads TGTGCCAGTAGTTCTATGACAGGGGCAATCAATGAGCAGTTCTTC. Protein: CASSSMTGAINEQFF. The rearrangement links TRBV28 to TRBJ2-1, with 8 bases matching TRBD1. The germline CDR1 and CDR2 sequences are MDHEN and SYDVKM. The CDR3 contains 15 residues.

The chain is built from TRBV7-3 and TRBJ2-3; 13 positions match TRBD2. CDR3 length: 16 amino acids. The V segment lost 5 bases and the J segment 2 bases; nucleotides outside the gene matches: 4. Germline V gene sequence: CDR1 SGHTA, CDR2 FQGTGA. CDR3 amino acids: CASSPGLAGPTDTQYF. CDR3 nucleotides: TGTGCCAGCAGCCCGGGACTAGCGGGACCCACAGATACGCAGTATTTT.

V is TRBV27 and J is TRBJ2-4, with D maybe TRBD1 (5 bases). V was trimmed by 5 bases and J by 8 bases, leaving 7 bases between them. Germline-derived CDR1 and CDR2 are MNHEY and SMNVEV (reference sequence). The CDR3 length is 11 residues. CDR3 region: CASSDSHIQYF. As DNA, the CDR3 is TGTGCCAGCAGTGACAGCCACATTCAGTACTTC.

The chain combines TRBV15 with TRBJ2-7, with TRBD2 identical over 9 bases. Trimming took 0 bases from V and 1 from J; bases not matched to a gene: 1. Germline V CDR1 and CDR2: LNHNV, YYDKDF (reference sequence). The CDR3 runs 15 residues. CDR3 protein: CATSRETSGSYEQYF. The CDR3, as DNA: TGTGCCACCAGCAGAGAAACTAGCGGGTCCTACGAGCAGTACTTC.

This chain connects TRBV13 to TRBJ2-2, with 11 nucleotides matching TRBD1. V lost 6 bases to trimming and J lost 7 bases; unmatched junction nucleotides: 4. CDR1 and CDR2 from the germline V gene are PRHDT and FYEKMQ (reference sequence). This CDR3 comprises 14 residues. The CDR3 sequence: CASRGQGDHGELFF. CDR3 coding DNA: TGTGCCAGCAGGGGACAGGGGGATCACGGGGAGCTGTTTTTT. The full variable domain, completed using reference TRBV13 and TRBJ2-2, is AAGVIQSPRHLIKEKRETATLKCYPIPRHDTVYWYQQGPGQDPQFLISFYEKMQSDKGSIPDRFSAQQFSDYHSELNMSSLELGDSALYFCASRGQGDHGELFFGEGSRLTVL.

This clone was found once. The chain carries TRBV5-1 and TRBJ2-6; no reliable D call. The CDR3 has 12 residues. V lost 3 bases, J lost 2 bases, and 0 bases lay in between. Germline V lookup: CDR1 SGHRS, CDR2 YFSETQ. CDR3 nucleotides: TGCGCCAGCAGCTCTGGGGCCAACGTCCTGACTTTC. This sequence encodes CASSSGANVLTF.

This clone has a handful of counts. V is TRBV9 and J is TRBJ2-7; TRBD1 matches at 8 bases. In germline, CDR1 is SGDLS, CDR2 YYNGEE. Germline trimming cut 2 bases from V and 3 bases from J; bases unmatched to any gene: 7. The CDR3 totals 15 residues. The CDR3 is CASSVATGAHYEQYF. For the CDR3, the DNA is TGTGCCAGCAGCGTCGCGACAGGGGCCCACTACGAGCAGTACTTC.

This chain joins TRBV6-5 and TRBJ1-2; a weak D match, TRBD1 (6 bases). Per germline, CDR1 MNHEY and CDR2 SVGAGI. This CDR3 is built from 13 residues. Trimming removed 6 bases at V and 7 bases at J, with 15 bases between. The CDR3 protein is CASSFILQGGYTF. CDR3 sequence (DNA): TGTGCCAGCAGCTTCATCCTACAGGGTGGCTACACCTTC.

The chain links TRBV4-2 to TRBJ2-7, with 8 bases identical to TRBD1. The CDR3 spans 15 residues. Trimming at V came to 4 bases and at J to 3 bases, leaving 8 bases not matched to a gene. The germline CDR1 and CDR2 sequences are LGHNA and YNFKEQ. Here the CDR3 DNA reads TGTGCCAGCAGCCCAGAGGGACAGGCGTACTACGAGCAGTACTTC. Its protein is CASSPEGQAYYEQYF.

The rearrangement joins TRBV11-2 to TRBJ1-2; TRBD1 aligns across 7 bases. Germline V lookup: CDR1 SGHAT, CDR2 FQNNGV. V gave up 5 bases and J gave up 2 bases; unmatched junction bases: 2. The CDR3 consists of 13 residues. The CDR3 here is CASSRGQNYGYTF. CDR3 DNA: TGTGCCAGCAGCAGGGGACAGAACTATGGCTACACCTTC.

The J gene is TRBJ1-1, the V gene TRBV29-1; D remains ambiguous. Per the germline V gene, CDR1 is SQVTM and CDR2 is ANQGSEA. The CDR3 consists of 13 residues. V was pared by 4 bases and J by 0 bases, with 9 bases between. The CDR3 DNA reads as TGCAGCGTTGGCAGTCCCATGAACACTGAAGCTTTCTTT. This encodes CSVGSPMNTEAFF.

The chain uses TRBV28 and TRBJ2-3; TRBD1 aligns across 8 bases. The J segment lost 13 bases and the V segment lost 6 bases, leaving 6 bases of the junction unmatched. The CDR3 covers 11 residues. CDR1 MDHEN and CDR2 SYDVKM come from the germline V gene. The DNA for the CDR3 is TGTGCCAGCAGGCAGGGGGCGCAGGAGTATTTT. Residues: CASRQGAQEYF.

This clone occurred once. This rearrangement joins TRBV19 to TRBJ2-3; D possibly matches TRBD1 or TRBD2 (6 bases each). The V and J ends lost 7 bases and 4 bases respectively, with 15 bases between them. The CDR3 sequence is 14 residues long. The germline CDR1 and CDR2 sequences are LNHDA and SQIVND (reference sequence). The CDR3 sequence: CASMGGFRSDTQYF. For the CDR3, the DNA is TGTGCCAGTATGGGGGGCTTCCGATCAGATACGCAGTATTTT. Drawing the rest from reference TRBV19 and TRBJ2-3, the complete variable domain is DGGITQSPKYLFRKEGQNVTLSCEQNLNHDAMYWYRQDPGQGLRLIYYSQIVNDFQKGDIAEGYSVSREKKESFPLTVTSAQKNPTAFYLCASMGGFRSDTQYFGPGTRLTVL.

The rearrangement joins TRBV9 to TRBJ2-2; 13 nucleotides align to TRBD2. The germline gives CDR1 SGDLS, CDR2 YYNGEE. Losses at the gene ends were 3 bases for V and 4 bases for J; bases not matched to a gene: 6. The CDR3 spans 17 residues. Written as DNA, the CDR3 is TGTGCCAGCAGCGCCCCACTAGCGGGAGGGCCCACCGGGGAGCTGTTTTTT. Translated: CASSAPLAGGPTGELFF.

The V and J genes are TRBV11-3 and TRBJ2-5, with 14 bases that match TRBD2. There are 15 residues in the CDR3. Germline CDR1 and CDR2: SGHNT and YENEEA. J lost 5 bases, V lost 3 bases, and 2 bases had no gene match. The CDR3 loop is CASSFRTSGRETQYF. The CDR3 coding sequence is TGTGCCAGCAGCTTTAGGACTAGCGGGAGGGAGACCCAGTACTTC.

In nucleotides, the CDR3 is TGTGCCAGCAGTTTCTCAGGGAACGAGCAGTACTTC. It yields the protein CASSFSGNEQYF. The V call is TRBV27, the J call TRBJ2-7; D is perhaps TRBD1 (5 bases). Germline CDR1 is MNHEY and CDR2 is SMNVEV (reference sequence). V was pared by 3 bases and J by 5 bases, with 8 bases between. The CDR3 contains 12 residues.